This is a list of T cell receptor beta chains from one sample in a study of blood T cell repertoires in COVID-19. Profiled with immunoSEQ multiplex PCR; TCRdb holds only in-frame clones, not every one. Seen here are 180,000 or so clones, 89% observed once, and the top ten hold under 3%. Sequenced material: PBMCs or T cells enriched from blood (not recorded which). All receptors come from a woman in her thirties or forties with acute COVID-19. Each CDR3 is given with its conserved first and last residue. D genes are given only for firm matches. For some rows the clone size is stated as once, few or many, or as a class when expanded; others skip it.

abundance	d_gene	v_gene	j_gene	CDR3nt	CDR3aa
NA	NA	TRBV19	TRBJ1-5	TGTGCCAGTAGTACCCAGACAGATCAGCCCCAGCATTTT	CASSTQTDQPQHF
once	NA	TRBV12-2	TRBJ1-1	TGTGCAAGTCGCTTAGCGCGAGGGAACACTGAAGCTTTCTTT	CASRLARGNTEAFF
NA	TRBD1	TRBV2	TRBJ2-7	TGTGCCAGCAAACCAGGGGGAAAGTCCTACGAGCAGTACTTC	CASKPGGKSYEQYF
NA	TRBD2	TRBV10-3	TRBJ2-1	TGTGCCATCAGTGAGCCGGCGACTAGCGGGAGAGCTGAGCAGTTCTTC	CAISEPATSGRAEQFF
NA	TRBD1	TRBV9	TRBJ2-3	TGTGCCAGCAGTGGGGGACAGGTTAACCCCACAGATACGCAGTATTTT	CASSGGQVNPTDTQYF
NA	TRBD1	TRBV24-1	TRBJ2-7	TGTGCCACCAGTGATCAGACAGGGGGCTCGTACGAGCAGTACTTC	CATSDQTGGSYEQYF
NA	NA	TRBV27	TRBJ1-4	TGTGCCAGCAGTTCAATTCCTAATGAAAAACTGTTTTTT	CASSSIPNEKLFF
NA	NA	TRBV1	TRBJ2-1	TGCACCAGCAGTCCAACCGGGGACTGCTCCTACAATGAGCAGTTCTTC	CTSSPTGDCSYNEQFF
NA	NA	TRBV11-2	TRBJ2-7	TGTGCCAGCAGCTTAGGGACAGCACGCGAATCCTACGAGCAGTACTTC	CASSLGTARESYEQYF
NA	NA	TRBV11-2	TRBJ1-2	TGTGCCAGCAGCGGGACGACAACAGGGACCGCTGGCTACACCTTC	CASSGTTTGTAGYTF
NA	NA	TRBV12-5	TRBJ2-4	TGTGCTAGTGGTTTGGTACTAGGGGGAGCTTCTCAATACATTCAGTACTTC	CASGLVLGGASQYIQYF
few	TRBD1	TRBV6-6	TRBJ1-4	TGTGCCAGCACCTACACGTTCCCTCTTGGCCAAACAGGGGGCAGGGTAACTAATGAAAAACTGTTTTTT	CASTYTFPLGQTGGRVTNEKLFF
NA	NA	TRBV24-1	TRBJ2-6	TGTGCCACCAGTGATTCGGACAGTTACAGGCCTGGGGCCAACGTCCTGACTTTC	CATSDSDSYRPGANVLTF
NA	NA	TRBV19	TRBJ2-5	TGTGCCAGTAGTTTCCACAGGGAAGAGACCCAGTACTTC	CASSFHREETQYF
NA	TRBD2	TRBV6-1	TRBJ2-1	TGTGCCAGCAGTGATCTCCAGCGGGGCTCCTACAATGAGCAGTTCTTC	CASSDLQRGSYNEQFF
NA	TRBD2	TRBV7-2	TRBJ2-1	TGTGCCAGCAGCCTTCGGATGGGACTAGCGGGCTACAATGAGCAGTTCTTC	CASSLRMGLAGYNEQFF
NA	NA	TRBV5-1	TRBJ2-2	TGCGCCAGCAAAGCGACGGGGGGCTGGAACACCGGGGAGCTGTTTTTT	CASKATGGWNTGELFF
NA	TRBD2	TRBV7-2	TRBJ2-7	TGTGCCAGCAGCTTAGAGATGCCTAGCGGGGAAAGCTCCTACGAGCAGTACTTC	CASSLEMPSGESSYEQYF
few	NA	TRBV11-2	TRBJ2-7	TGTGCCAGCAGCTTAGACAGGGGCCTCGCAGGCTCCTACGAGCAGTACTTC	CASSLDRGLAGSYEQYF
NA	TRBD2	TRBV18	TRBJ2-3	TGTGCCAGCTCACCACGAGGCGGGGGGGGAGATACGCAGTATTTT	CASSPRGGGGDTQYF
NA	NA	TRBV18	TRBJ1-3	TGTGCCAGCTCACCTCGAGGGAAATCTGGAAACACCATATATTTT	CASSPRGKSGNTIYF
once	TRBD1	TRBV2	TRBJ1-5	TGTGCCAGCAGTTCCCGGACAGGGGTAAATCAGCCCCAGCATTTT	CASSSRTGVNQPQHF
NA	NA	TRBV7-9	TRBJ1-4	TGTGCCAGCAGCTTAGCGTTAGGACTGATACATGAAAAACTGTTTTTT	CASSLALGLIHEKLFF
NA	NA	TRBV6-2/TRBV6-3	TRBJ2-1	TGTGCCAGCAGTTATCAACTAGCATACAATGAGCAGTTCTTC	CASSYQLAYNEQFF
NA	NA	TRBV19	TRBJ2-7	TGTGCCAGTAGTACTTCCGGGGGATCCTACGAGCAGTACTTC	CASSTSGGSYEQYF
NA	TRBD2	TRBV4-1	TRBJ2-1	TGCGCCAGCAGCCAGGAAGGACTAGCGGGCCACAATGAGCAGTTCTTC	CASSQEGLAGHNEQFF
NA	NA	TRBV11-2	TRBJ2-1	TGTGCCAGCAGCTTAGGAGGCGCTCAGCGGGTTAACTACAATGAGCAGTTCTTC	CASSLGGAQRVNYNEQFF
few	TRBD1	TRBV6-5	TRBJ2-7	TGTGCCAGCAGGGGCGGACAGGCCAGCTCCTACGAGCAGTACTTC	CASRGGQASSYEQYF
NA	TRBD1	TRBV3-1/TRBV3-2	TRBJ1-2	TGTGCCAGCAGCGGCCGGGACAGGGCTTCTTATGGCTACACCTTC	CASSGRDRASYGYTF
NA	TRBD1	TRBV5-5	TRBJ2-6	TGTGCCAGCAGCTCGACAGGGAGCGGGGCCAACGTCCTGACTTTC	CASSSTGSGANVLTF
once	TRBD2	TRBV7-8	TRBJ2-3	TGTGCCAGCAGCCAACTAGCGGGTTTTACCACAGATACGCAGTATTTT	CASSQLAGFTTDTQYF
once	TRBD2	TRBV15	TRBJ2-5	TGTGCCACCAGCAGGGACCTTAGCGGGGGGGAAGAGACCCAGTACTTC	CATSRDLSGGEETQYF
NA	TRBD1	TRBV2	TRBJ2-1	TGTGCCAGCAGTCCGGGACAGGGGGCGCGGAAGGGTGGCAATGAGCAGTTCTTC	CASSPGQGARKGGNEQFF
once	TRBD2	TRBV5-1	TRBJ2-3	TGCGCCAGCAGCCCCGGACTAGCCGCAGATACGCAGTATTTT	CASSPGLAADTQYF
once	NA	TRBV5-6	TRBJ1-2	TGTGCCAGCAGCAAAACAGGGCGACGGGTCTATGGCTACACCTTC	CASSKTGRRVYGYTF
NA	NA	TRBV3-1/TRBV3-2	TRBJ2-5	TGTGCCAGCAGCCTCGGACTACAAGAGACCCAGTACTTC	CASSLGLQETQYF
NA	NA	TRBV20-1	TRBJ1-3	TGCAGTGCTAGGAGGGGAAACACCATATATTTT	CSARRGNTIYF
once	NA	TRBV28	TRBJ2-5	TGTGCCAGCAGTCTTCCCGCGGGGATTCAAGAGACCCAGTACTTC	CASSLPAGIQETQYF
NA	NA	TRBV19	TRBJ1-3	TGTGCCAGTAGTAGAGACAGTTCCTCTGGAAACACCATATATTTT	CASSRDSSSGNTIYF
NA	NA	TRBV19	TRBJ1-1	TGTGCCAGTAGTAACCCTGATAAGGGGTCGGGCACTGAAGCTTTCTTT	CASSNPDKGSGTEAFF
NA	NA	TRBV6-5	TRBJ1-2	TGTGCCAGCAGTTACTTGGGGGCTTCGAATGGCTACACCTTC	CASSYLGASNGYTF
few	NA	TRBV7-9	TRBJ2-5	TGTGCCAGCAGCCCCGGGGTAGGGGAGACCCAGTACTTC	CASSPGVGETQYF
NA	NA	TRBV19	TRBJ1-2	TGTGCCAGTAGTCAGCGAGACTATGGCTACACCTTC	CASSQRDYGYTF
NA	NA	TRBV2	TRBJ2-1	TGTGCCAGCAGTGGAACGAGGGAAGTCGGCGAGCAGTTCTTC	CASSGTREVGEQFF
NA	TRBD1	TRBV18	TRBJ2-5	TGTGCCAGCTCAAAAGAAAGGACAGGTCAAGAGACCCAGTACTTC	CASSKERTGQETQYF
NA	TRBD1	TRBV7-3	TRBJ2-1	TGTGCCAGCAGTCGACAGGGGGGCGATGAGCAGTTCTTC	CASSRQGGDEQFF
once	TRBD2	TRBV5-1	TRBJ2-3	TGCGCCAGCAGCGGCGGGGGGGCCGGAACAGATACGCAGTATTTT	CASSGGGAGTDTQYF
NA	NA	TRBV6-5	TRBJ2-2	TGTGCCAGCACGGTCCTTTCCACCGGGGAGCTGTTTTTT	CASTVLSTGELFF
NA	NA	TRBV10-3	TRBJ2-7	TGTGCCATCGCGGAAGAAACCCGGATAGTCTTCGGCGAGCAGTACTTC	CAIAEETRIVFGEQYF
NA	NA	TRBV6-5	TRBJ1-6	TGTGCCAGCAGTTACTCAGGGGTCAATAATTCACCCCTCCACTTT	CASSYSGVNNSPLHF
NA	TRBD1	TRBV6-2/TRBV6-3	TRBJ1-2	TGTGCCAGCAGTTACCTGGACAGGGGAGGTGGCTACACCTTC	CASSYLDRGGGYTF
NA	NA	TRBV4-1	TRBJ1-2	TGCGCCAGCAGCCATTGGGGGGGACCGGGACATGGCTACACCTTC	CASSHWGGPGHGYTF
once	TRBD1	TRBV19	TRBJ2-7	TGTGCCAGTAGTTGGGACAGGACCTCCTACGAGCAGTACTTC	CASSWDRTSYEQYF
NA	TRBD1	TRBV7-9	TRBJ2-5	TGTGCCAGCAGCCCGGATACAGGGGCCACAGAGACCCAGTACTTC	CASSPDTGATETQYF
few	TRBD1	TRBV4-2	TRBJ2-2	TGTGCCAGCAGCCAACCGGGACAGGGAGGCTTGAGCACCGGGGAGCTGTTTTTT	CASSQPGQGGLSTGELFF
NA	NA	TRBV11-2	TRBJ1-2	TGTGCCAGCAGCTTAGATGCAGATAACTATGGCTACACCTTC	CASSLDADNYGYTF
NA	TRBD1	TRBV7-2	TRBJ1-4	TGTGCCAGCAGCTTAGTGGGGACAGGAGAGGAAAAACTGTTTTTT	CASSLVGTGEEKLFF
NA	NA	TRBV24-1	TRBJ2-1	TGTGCCACCAGTGATTTGTGGAGAAACAATGAGCAGTTCTTC	CATSDLWRNNEQFF
NA	TRBD2	TRBV19	TRBJ2-2	TGTGCCAGTAAGGAGGCGGGAGGCTTCACCGGGGAGCTGTTTTTT	CASKEAGGFTGELFF